These T cell receptor beta chains were read from a single sample in a study of tumor and adjacent non-tumor tissue in lung cancer. TCRdb reanalysed the multiplex PCR reads using MiXCR and keeps one entry per CDR3 protein. The sample lists under 95,000 distinct CDR3 sequences, 80% to 90% occurring once. The sequenced sample was distant non-tumor lung tissue. The receptors come from a man aged 55 to 70 with non-small cell lung cancer. CDR3s include the opening cysteine and the closing phenylalanine or tryptophan. A D gene is named only where the DNA matches it firmly. Some rows have no size entry. The others give once, few or many, or a class for an expanded clone.

j_gene	d_gene	abundance	v_gene	CDR3nt	CDR3aa
TRBJ2-6	.	.	TRBV11-2	TGTGCCACCAGCTTAGTTCCAAAGGGCAGGCCCTCTGGGGTCAACGTCCTGACTTTC	CATSLVPKGRPSGVNVLTF
TRBJ2-7	TRBD1	.	TRBV12-3/TRBV12-4	TGTGCCAGGAGTCTGACAGGGATTACCTACGAGCAGTACTTC	CARSLTGITYEQYF
TRBJ2-2	TRBD2	few	TRBV11-3	TGTGCCAGCAGCTCCCGGGAAGCGGGAGGTTACAAAGCCGGGGAGCTGTTTTTT	CASSSREAGGYKAGELFF
TRBJ2-2	.	.	TRBV25-1	TGTGACAGCAGCCCCAGCGGAAGCACCGGGGAGCTGTTTTTT	CDSSPSGSTGELFF
TRBJ2-2	TRBD1	.	TRBV20-1	TGCAGTGCTACTACCGGGACAGTCACCGCTGAGCTCTTTTTT	CSATTGTVTAELFF
TRBJ2-6	.	.	TRBV4-2	TGTACCAGCAGCCAAGGGTTGAGTTATGGGGCCAACGTCCTGACTTTC	CTSSQGLSYGANVLTF
TRBJ2-5	.	.	TRBV20-1	TGCAGTGCCACTTGGGGCAAAGAGACCCAGTACTTC	CSATWGKETQYF
TRBJ2-7	.	.	TRBV5-5	TGTGCCAGCAGCTTGGCTCGCGTAACCTACGAGCAGTACTTC	CASSLARVTYEQYF
TRBJ2-7	TRBD1	.	TRBV7-9	TGTGCCAGCAGCTCGACAGGGACGGCCTACGAGCAGTACTTC	CASSSTGTAYEQYF
TRBJ1-1	.	.	TRBV20-1	TGCAGTGCTAGAACACGTCAGATGACTGAAGCTTTATTT	CSARTRQMTEALF
TRBJ1-1	.	.	TRBV6-1	TGTACCAGCAGTAACGGGGGCGCGGACACTGAAGCTTTCTTT	CTSSNGGADTEAFF
TRBJ1-1	.	.	TRBV11-3	TGTGCCTGCGACACACAGGGACGAAACACTGAAGCTTTCTTT	CACDTQGRNTEAFF
TRBJ2-7	TRBD2	.	TRBV4-3	TGCGCCAGCAGCCAATGGACTAGCTACTCCTACGAGCAGTATTTC	CASSQWTSYSYEQYF
TRBJ1-6	.	.	TRBV11-2	TGTGTCAGCAGAGAGATGACTGAATGTAATTCACCCCTCCACTTT	CVSREMTECNSPLHF
TRBJ1-5	.	.	TRBV6-1	TGTGCCGGCAGACCCGGCAGGGAGTATAGCAATCAGCCCCAGCATTTT	CAGRPGREYSNQPQHF
TRBJ1-4	TRBD1	.	TRBV20-1	TGCAGTGCGGGGACAGGGGCGTTTAATGAAAAAGTGTTTTTT	CSAGTGAFNEKVFF
TRBJ1-2	.	once	TRBV6-5	TGTGCCAGCAGCTACAATAGAGCCAGAAAGGGTGGCTACACCTTC	CASSYNRARKGGYTF
TRBJ1-5	TRBD1	.	TRBV20-1	TGCAGTGCCAAGACAGGGTCGGGTCAGCCCCACCATTTT	CSAKTGSGQPHHF
TRBJ2-3	TRBD2	once	TRBV12-3/TRBV12-4	TGTGCCAGCAGTAAAGGTCGGACTAGCGAGATCACAGATACGCATTATTTT	CASSKGRTSEITDTHYF
TRBJ1-1	.	.	TRBV20-1	TGCAGTGCTACCCTAGGGGTGTTGACCACTGAACCTTTCTTT	CSATLGVLTTEPFF
TRBJ2-5	.	.	TRBV6-5	TGTGCCAGCAGTTACTCGGGAATGGTAGAGACCCAGTACTTC	CASSYSGMVETQYF
TRBJ2-7	.	.	TRBV6-6	TGTACCAGCAGCCTCCGGGACACGACCTATGAGCAGTACTTC	CTSSLRDTTYEQYF
TRBJ2-2	.	once	TRBV5-1	TGCGTCAGAAGCGAAAACTCCGGGACATCGAACACCGGGGAGCTGTTTTTT	CVRSENSGTSNTGELFF
TRBJ2-5	TRBD2	.	TRBV4-1	TGCGCCAGCAGCCAAGATCGTCTAGCGGGGGGGTGGGAGACCCAGTACTTC	CASSQDRLAGGWETQYF
TRBJ2-7	.	few	TRBV12-5	TGTGCTAGTGGTTTGGATCACACGGGAAGCTACGAGCACTACTTC	CASGLDHTGSYEHYF
TRBJ2-2	TRBD1	few	TRBV2	TGTGCCGCTCGGACAGGGAACACCGGGGAGCTGTTTTTT	CAARTGNTGELFF
TRBJ2-7	TRBD1	.	TRBV29-1	TGCAGCGTTCAAATTCAGACAGGGGGTGAAGAAGACGAGCAGTACTTC	CSVQIQTGGEEDEQYF
TRBJ1-5	TRBD1	.	TRBV5-1	TGCGCCAGCAACCTCTCTACAGGGGGCGAAAATCAGCCCCAGCATTTT	CASNLSTGGENQPQHF
TRBJ2-5	.	once	TRBV15	TGTGCCACCAGCAGAGATGAGCGGGTCCAGTACTTC	CATSRDERVQYF
TRBJ2-1	.	once	TRBV6-5	TGTGTCATCAGTTACGGGGGTTCGGGGGGCTCTAATTACAATGAGCAGTTTTTC	CVISYGGSGGSNYNEQFF
TRBJ2-7	.	few	TRBV6-1	TGTGCCAGCAGTGCCTCCGGGAAGGCCTACGAGCAGTACTTC	CASSASGKAYEQYF
TRBJ1-1	.	.	TRBV11-2	TGTGCCAGCAACCATTTCCAAGGGGGGGACACTGAAGCTTTCTTT	CASNHFQGGDTEAFF
TRBJ2-2	TRBD1	.	TRBV4-3	TGCGCCAGCAGCCAAGTATTCAGAACGAACACAGGGGTGCTGTTTTTT	CASSQVFRTNTGVLFF
TRBJ1-1	.	many	TRBV6-2/TRBV6-3	TGTGCCAGCAGTTACTACGGGGGGGGCACTGAAGCTTTCTTT	CASSYYGGGTEAFF
TRBJ2-7	.	few	TRBV20-1	TGCAATACTAGTGCTGTCACCTACGAGCAGTACTTC	CNTSAVTYEQYF
TRBJ2-2	.	.	TRBV29-1	TGCATCGTTCAGACTACCACCGGGGAGTTGTTTTTT	CIVQTTTGELFF
TRBJ2-4	.	.	TRBV5-1	TGCGCCAGTAGCATGGCTAGTGCCAAAAACATTCATTACTTC	CASSMASAKNIHYF
TRBJ1-1	.	many	TRBV12-3/TRBV12-4	TGTGCCAGCAGCATTAACCAGGCTGTGGACACTGAAGCTTTCTTT	CASSINQAVDTEAFF
TRBJ2-6	.	.	TRBV6-5	.	CASNYFGSGANVVTF
TRBJ2-3	.	.	TRBV18	TGTGCCAGCTCACCGGGCCAGGGAGATACGCAGTATTTT	CASSPGQGDTQYF
TRBJ2-5	.	few	TRBV30	TGTGCCTGGAGTGTACTGTACCAAGAGACCCAGTACTTC	CAWSVLYQETQYF
TRBJ2-1	.	few	TRBV6-5	TGTGCCAGCAGTTCGGACTCCCCCCCTTATGAGCAGTTCTTC	CASSSDSPPYEQFF
TRBJ2-7	.	.	TRBV4-3	TGCGCCAGCAGCCAAGGTCATCCAGGGGCGCAAGAGCAGTACTTC	CASSQGHPGAQEQYF
TRBJ1-5	TRBD1	.	TRBV7-2	TGTACCAGCAGCACCCGACAGGGAGATCAGCCCCAGCATTTT	CTSSTRQGDQPQHF
TRBJ1-6	.	.	TRBV11-2	TGTGTCAGCATAGAGATGACTGAATATAATTCACCCCTCCACTTT	CVSIEMTEYNSPLHF
TRBJ2-6	TRBD1	few	TRBV11-2	TGTGCCAGCAGCTTAGTTCCGAAGGACAGGCCCTCCGGGGCCAACCTCCTGACTTTC	CASSLVPKDRPSGANLLTF
TRBJ2-7	.	once	TRBV29-1	TGCAGCGTTGGAGGCGAGCGCTCCTACGACCAGTACTTC	CSVGGERSYDQYF
TRBJ2-4	.	.	TRBV6-1	TGTGCCAGCAGTGAAGGAGTGGACAGTCGGTACATTCACTACTTC	CASSEGVDSRYIHYF
TRBJ1-1	.	.	TRBV11-1	TGTGCCAGCAGCACGCAGCGGGGCAGTGAAGCTTTCTTT	CASSTQRGSEAFF
TRBJ1-1	.	.	TRBV6-1	TGTGCCAGCAGTGACGACACGGGCGACAGTGAAGCTTTCTTT	CASSDDTGDSEAFF
TRBJ2-5	.	.	TRBV6-5	TGTGCCAGCAGTGATACCGGGACCACTGGAGCCCAGTACTTC	CASSDTGTTGAQYF
TRBJ2-1	TRBD2	.	TRBV20-1	TGCAGACTAGTGAGAAGGGGGACTAGCTCAAATGAGCAGTTCTTC	CRLVRRGTSSNEQFF
TRBJ2-3	TRBD2	.	TRBV29-1	TGCAGCGCCATAAGAATAGCGGGAGGGGGCACAGATACGCAGTGTTTT	CSAIRIAGGGTDTQCF